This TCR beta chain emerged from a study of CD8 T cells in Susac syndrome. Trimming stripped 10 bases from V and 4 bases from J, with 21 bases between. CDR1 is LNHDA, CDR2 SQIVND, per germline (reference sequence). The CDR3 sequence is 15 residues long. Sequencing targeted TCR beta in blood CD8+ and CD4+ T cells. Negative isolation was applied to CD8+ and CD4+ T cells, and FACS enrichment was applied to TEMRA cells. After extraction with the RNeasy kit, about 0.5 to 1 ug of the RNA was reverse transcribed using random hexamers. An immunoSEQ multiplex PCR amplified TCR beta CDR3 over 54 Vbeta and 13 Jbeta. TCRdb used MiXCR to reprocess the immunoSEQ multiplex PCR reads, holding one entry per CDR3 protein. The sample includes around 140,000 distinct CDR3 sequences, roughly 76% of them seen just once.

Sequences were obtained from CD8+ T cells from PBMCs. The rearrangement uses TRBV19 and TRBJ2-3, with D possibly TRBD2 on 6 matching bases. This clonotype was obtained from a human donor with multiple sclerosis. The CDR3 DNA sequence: TGTGCCACCAGAGGGATTACAGGACTATCAGATACGCAGTATTTT. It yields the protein CATRGITGLSDTQYF. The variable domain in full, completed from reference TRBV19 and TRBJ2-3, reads DGGITQSPKYLFRKEGQNVTLSCEQNLNHDAMYWYRQDPGQGLRLIYYSQIVNDFQKGDIAEGYSVSREKKESFPLTVTSAQKNPTAFYLCATRGITGLSDTQYFGPGTRLTVL.